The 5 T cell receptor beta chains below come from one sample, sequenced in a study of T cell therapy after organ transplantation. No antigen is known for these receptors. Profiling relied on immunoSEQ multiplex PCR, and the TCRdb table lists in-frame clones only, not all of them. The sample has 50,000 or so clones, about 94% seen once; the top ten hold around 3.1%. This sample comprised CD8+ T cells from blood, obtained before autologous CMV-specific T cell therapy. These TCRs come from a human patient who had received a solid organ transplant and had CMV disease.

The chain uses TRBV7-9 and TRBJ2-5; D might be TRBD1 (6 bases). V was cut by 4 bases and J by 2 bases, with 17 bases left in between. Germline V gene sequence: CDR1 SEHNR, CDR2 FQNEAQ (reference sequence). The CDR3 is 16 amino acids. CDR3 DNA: TGTGCCAGCAGCTCCCCCTTGTTAACAGGGCAAGAGACCCAGTACTTC. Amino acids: CASSSPLLTGQETQYF. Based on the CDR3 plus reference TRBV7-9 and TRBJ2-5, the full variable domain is DTGVSQNPRHKITKRGQNVTFRCDPISEHNRLYWYRQTLGQGPEFLTYFQNEAQLEKSRLLSDRFSAERPKGSFSTLEIQRTEQGDSAMYLCASSSPLLTGQETQYFGPGTRLLVL.

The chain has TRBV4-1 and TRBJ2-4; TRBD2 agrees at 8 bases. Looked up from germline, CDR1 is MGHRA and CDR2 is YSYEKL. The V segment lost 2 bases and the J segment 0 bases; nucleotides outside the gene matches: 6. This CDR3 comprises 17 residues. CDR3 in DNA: TGCGCCAGCAGCCAATTTACTAGCGGATTAGCCAAAAACATTCAGTACTTC. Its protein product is CASSQFTSGLAKNIQYF.

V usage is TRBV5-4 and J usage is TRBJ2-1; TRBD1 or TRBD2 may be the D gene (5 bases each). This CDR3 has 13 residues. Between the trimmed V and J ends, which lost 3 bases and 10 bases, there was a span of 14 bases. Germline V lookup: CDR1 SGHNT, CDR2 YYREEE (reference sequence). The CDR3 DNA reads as TGTGCCAGCAGCTGGGGACCCACTCGGGAGCAGTTCTTC. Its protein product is CASSWGPTREQFF.

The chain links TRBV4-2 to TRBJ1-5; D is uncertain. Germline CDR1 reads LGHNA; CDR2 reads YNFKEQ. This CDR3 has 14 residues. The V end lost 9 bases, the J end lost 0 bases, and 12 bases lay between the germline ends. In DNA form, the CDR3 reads TGTGCCAGTTCGGACCGCCATAGCAATCAGCCCCAGCATTTT. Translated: CASSDRHSNQPQHF.

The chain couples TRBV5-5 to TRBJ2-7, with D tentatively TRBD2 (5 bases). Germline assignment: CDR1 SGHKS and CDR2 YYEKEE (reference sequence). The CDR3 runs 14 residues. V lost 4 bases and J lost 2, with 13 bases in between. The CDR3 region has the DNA TGTGCCAGCAGCACCTGGACGGGGACCTACGAGCAGTACTTC. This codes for CASSTWTGTYEQYF.